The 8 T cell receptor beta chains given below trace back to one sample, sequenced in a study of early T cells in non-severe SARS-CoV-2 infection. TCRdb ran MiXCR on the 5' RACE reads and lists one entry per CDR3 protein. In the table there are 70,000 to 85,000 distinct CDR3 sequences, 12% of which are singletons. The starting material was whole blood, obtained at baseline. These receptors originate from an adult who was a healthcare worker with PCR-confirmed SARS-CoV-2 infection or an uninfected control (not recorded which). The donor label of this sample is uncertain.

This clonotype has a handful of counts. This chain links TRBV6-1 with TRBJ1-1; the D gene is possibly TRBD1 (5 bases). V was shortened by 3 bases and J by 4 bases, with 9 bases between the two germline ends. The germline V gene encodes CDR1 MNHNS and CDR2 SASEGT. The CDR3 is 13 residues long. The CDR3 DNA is TGTGCCAGCAGTGAGCGCAGGGCCACTGAAGCTTTCTTT. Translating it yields CASSERRATEAFF.

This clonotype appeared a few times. CDR3 sequence reads: CAISDVGRGANTEAFF. The CDR3 DNA sequence: TGTGCCATCAGTGATGTGGGCAGGGGAGCGAACACTGAAGCTTTCTTT. This rearrangement joins TRBV10-3 to TRBJ1-1; tentative D call: TRBD1 (6 bases). The length of the CDR3 is 16 residues. Per germline, CDR1 ENHRY and CDR2 SYGVKD. The V end lost 3 bases, the J end lost 1 base, and 15 bases lay between the germline ends.

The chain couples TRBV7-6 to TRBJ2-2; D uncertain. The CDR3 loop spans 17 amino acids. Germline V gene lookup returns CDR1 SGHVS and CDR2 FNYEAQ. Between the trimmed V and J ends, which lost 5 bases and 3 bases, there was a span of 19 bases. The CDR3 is CASSRIATSPDTGELFF. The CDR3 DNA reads TGTGCCAGCAGCCGCATTGCAACCTCCCCGGACACCGGGGAGCTGTTTTTT.

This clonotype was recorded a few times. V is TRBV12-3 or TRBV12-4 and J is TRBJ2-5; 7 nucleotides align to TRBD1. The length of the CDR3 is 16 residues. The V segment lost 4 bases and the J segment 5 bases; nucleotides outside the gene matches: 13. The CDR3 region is CASSSRDRERRETQYF. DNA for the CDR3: TGTGCCAGCAGTTCGAGAGACAGGGAGAGACGGGAGACCCAGTACTTC.

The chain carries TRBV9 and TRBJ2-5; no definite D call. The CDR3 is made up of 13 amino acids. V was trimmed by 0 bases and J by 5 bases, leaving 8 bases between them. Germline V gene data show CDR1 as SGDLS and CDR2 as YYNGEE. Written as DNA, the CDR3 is TGTGCCAGCAGCGTAGGTTTCGGGGAGACCCAGTACTTC. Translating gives CASSVGFGETQYF.

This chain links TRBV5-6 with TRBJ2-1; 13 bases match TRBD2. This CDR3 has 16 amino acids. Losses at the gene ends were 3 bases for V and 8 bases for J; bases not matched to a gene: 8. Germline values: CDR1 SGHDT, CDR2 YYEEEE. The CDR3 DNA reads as TGTGCCAGCAGCTCCCCAGGACTAGCGGGGGTAGATGAGCAGTTCTTC. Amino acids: CASSSPGLAGVDEQFF.

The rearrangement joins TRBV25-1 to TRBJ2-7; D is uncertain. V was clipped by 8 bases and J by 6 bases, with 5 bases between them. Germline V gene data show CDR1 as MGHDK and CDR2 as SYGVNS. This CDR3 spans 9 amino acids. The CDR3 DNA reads TGTGCCAGCGGGTCCGAGCAGTACTTC. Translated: CASGSEQYF.

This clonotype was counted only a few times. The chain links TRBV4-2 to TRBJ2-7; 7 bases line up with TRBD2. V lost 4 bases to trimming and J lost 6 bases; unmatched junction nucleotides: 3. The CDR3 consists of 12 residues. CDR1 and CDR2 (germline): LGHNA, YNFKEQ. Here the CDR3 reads CASSLTSSEQYF. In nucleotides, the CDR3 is TGTGCCAGCAGCCTGACTAGCTCCGAGCAGTACTTC.